This record looks at one TCR beta chain sequence and its context. This clone's antigen is unknown. Base qualities are not at hand, and no much larger clone is one base apart. This specimen's treatment or condition label, per the study, means: approximately 18 received Ad26.COV2.S at low or high dose, single or two shots; about 5 received placebo; per-sample allocation not given. For vaccine and placebo recipients, repertoires were sequenced using samples collected on day 63 after the first injection. Cohort 1b enrolled 25 adults aged 18-55 years at a single site in Boston, USA, between 29 July and 7 August 2020. Ad26.COV2.S was a replication-incompetent adenovirus type 26 vector expressing a prefusion-stabilized SARS-CoV-2 spike protein from the original Wuhan strain. This sample was included in a study of Ad26.COV2.S vaccination and SARS-CoV-2 variants (dated by TCRdb to about 2021). Study-wide context: Donors in the vaccine arm were drawn from COV1001, a multicentre, randomized, double-blind, placebo-controlled phase I-IIa trial testing Ad26.COV2.S in healthy adults. Ad26.COV2.S was administered intramuscularly at a dose of 5x10^10 or 1x10^11 viral particles, either as one shot or as two shots given 56 days apart. TCRbeta repertoire sequencing was used to assess the specificity and breadth of SARS-CoV-2-reactive T cell receptors after Ad26.COV2.S vaccination. A total of roughly 30 samples were included in the TCR-sequenced set, comprising around 19 Ad26.COV2.S vaccine recipients, 5 placebo recipients and 8 SARS-CoV-2 convalescent individuals. Trial participants were randomized into five groups of five: low-dose or high-dose Ad26.COV2.S given once or twice, or placebo on both occasions. Investigators remained blinded to trial group allocation during experiments and outcome assessment.

The investigation overall reported the following: Ad26.COV2.S recipients had higher spike-specific TCR breadth than placebo recipients (P = 0.0014). The authors noted that total T cell responses may have been underestimated by the TCR breadth and depth analyses. Comparable non-spike TCR breadth was observed between vaccine and placebo recipients, consistent with only spike being contained in the vaccine. The study lacked the statistical power to compare responses across vaccine doses or regimens. After vaccination, spike-specific CD8+ and CD4+ T cell responses were reported to show substantial breadth.

TCRbeta CDR3 regions were sequenced with the immunoSEQ Assay. After extraction, genomic DNA underwent amplification by bias-controlled multiplex PCR, followed by high-throughput sequencing. The original methods were these. To quantify the absolute abundance of each unique TCRbeta CDR3 region, sequences were collapsed and filtered. T cell fraction was estimated by normalizing TCRbeta template counts to usable DNA, which was measured by amplifying reference genes present in all nucleated cells. Repertoire TCRs were annotated as SARS-CoV-2-specific by exact matching of V gene, CDR3 amino acid sequence and J gene to a known reactive TCR set. The reference SARS-CoV-2 TCR set was obtained from MIRA and was filtered for enrichment in COVID-19-positive ImmuneCODE repertoires, whereby public or cross-reactive TCRs were removed. Using the MIRA antigens, annotated TCRs were further analysed by specific ORF or by position within an ORF. Breadth was defined as the number of annotated unique rearrangements divided by the total number of unique productive rearrangements, and depth was defined as the summed frequency of the annotated unique rearrangements. Two-sided Wilcoxon rank-sum tests were applied when comparing TCR breadth between groups. TCRdb limited this immuneACCESS table to in-frame rearrangements with V and J called. A share of clones is missing; checked studies link under half to unresolved V genes, and the rest is unexplained. The V and J calls and clone size come from that table; D and trimming were worked out from the DNA. The sample yields around 340,000 clones; around nine tenths were counted once. About 10% of the sample is held by the ten biggest clonotypes.

The TCR sequence derives from a person aged 18-65 years who received the Ad26.COV2.S COVID-19 vaccine or a placebo. The material was peripheral blood, obtained in a trial of Ad26.COV2.S vaccine versus placebo.

The DNA sequence reads TGTGCCAGCAGCGCGGGACAGGGGGCGGGCTATGGCTACACCTTC. The translation is CASSAGQGAGYGYTF. This chain joins TRBV7-2 to TRBJ1-2; TRBD1 agrees with 12 junctional bases. The germline V and J ends show losses of 5 bases and 4 bases respectively, and no gene match explains 5 bases of the junction. The CDR3 runs 15 amino acids, cysteine and phenylalanine included. CDR3 DNA is the only sequence kept; it has 45 bases, read in frame from the first base. The germline V gene yields SGHTA for CDR1 and FQGNSA for CDR2.